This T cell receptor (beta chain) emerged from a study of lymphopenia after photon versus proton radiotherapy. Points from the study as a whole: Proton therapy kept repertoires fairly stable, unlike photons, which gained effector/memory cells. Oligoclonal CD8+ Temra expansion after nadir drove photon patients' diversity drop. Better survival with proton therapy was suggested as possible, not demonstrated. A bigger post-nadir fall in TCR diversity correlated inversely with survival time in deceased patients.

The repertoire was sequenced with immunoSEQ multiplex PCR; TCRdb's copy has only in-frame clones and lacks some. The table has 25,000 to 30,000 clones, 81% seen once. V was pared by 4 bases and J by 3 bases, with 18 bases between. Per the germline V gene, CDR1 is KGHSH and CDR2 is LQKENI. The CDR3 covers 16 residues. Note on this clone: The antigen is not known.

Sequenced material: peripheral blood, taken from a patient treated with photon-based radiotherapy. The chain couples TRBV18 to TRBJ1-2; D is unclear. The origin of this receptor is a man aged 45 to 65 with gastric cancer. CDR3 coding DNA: TGTGCCAGCTCACAGTCGATCCGGGAGAGGGACTATGGCTACACCTTC. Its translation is CASSQSIRERDYGYTF.